This T cell receptor (beta chain) was documented in a study of shared clonotypes between healthy human individuals. Study-wide findings and caveats: For sorted subsets, rarefaction showed incomplete sequencing despite large depth. Across subsets, estimated richness was generally greater for naive than for memory populations. Clonotypes not shared had lower generation probabilities than those common to all four donors.

The method was immunoSEQ multiplex PCR; TCRdb's version includes in-frame clones alone and lacks a portion of them. The sample comprises 950,000 to 1,100,000 clones, about 77% of which are singletons, and 1.5% rests with the top ten. This clone was detected once. The antigen is undetermined. V was clipped by 10 bases and J by 8 bases; unmatched bases: 5. CDR1 and CDR2 (germline): ENHRY, SYGVKD. The CDR3 has 14 residues. This receptor was obtained from a man between 18 and 29 years old in good health. The chain links TRBV10-3 to TRBJ2-1; 16 bases agree with TRBD2. The sequenced sample was memory CD4+ T cells sorted from blood. Subset meaning: CD45RA-negative fraction. For the CDR3, the DNA is TGTGCCAGCGGGACTAGCGGGGGGGTCGATGAGCAGTTCTTC. This gives the protein CASGTSGGVDEQFF.